Sequencing of this T cell receptor beta chain was carried out in a study of cytotoxic CD8 clonotypes in ibrutinib-treated CLL. Background on the study: The subjects consisted of eleven to twelve relapsed/refractory and roughly 15 treatment-naive individuals, with around 17 IGHV unmutated. Responses: roughly 24 partial, 2 complete; after median around 70 months, approximately 14 stayed remitted, roughly 12 progressed.

Genomic DNA in a quantity of approximately 1.8 micrograms was derived from cryopreserved PBMCs for TCR beta libraries. The assay was immunoSEQ multiplex PCR, and TCRdb's table has in-frame clones only and misses some. The sample includes about 130,000 clones, over 60% of them seen just once. This clonotype was sampled from a human donor with chronic lymphocytic leukemia. This material consisted of PBMCs, taken after 12 months of ibrutinib treatment.

The chain's CDR3 is CATSSAGTGFSQETQYF. In DNA form, the CDR3 reads TGTGCCACCAGCAGCGCCGGGACAGGTTTTAGTCAAGAGACCCAGTACTTC. The chain couples TRBV15 to TRBJ2-5; 8 nucleotides align to TRBD1. Germline trimming cut 3 bases from V and 2 bases from J; bases unmatched to any gene: 11. Per the germline V gene, CDR1 is LNHNV and CDR2 is YYDKDF (reference sequence). CDR3 length: 17 amino acids. Using reference TRBV15 and TRBJ2-5 for the parts outside the CDR3, the full variable domain is DAMVIQNPRYQVTQFGKPVTLSCSQTLNHNVMYWYQQKSSQAPKLLFHYYDKDFNNEADTPDNFQSRRPNTSFCFLDIRSPGLGDTAMYLCATSSAGTGFSQETQYFGPGTRLLVL.